This T cell receptor (beta chain) was recorded in a study of shared clonotypes between healthy human individuals. Germline V CDR1 and CDR2: SGHAT, FQNNGV. With V trimmed by 4 bases and J by 6 bases, 5 bases remained unmatched. The CDR3 runs 14 residues. Clones were sequenced by immunoSEQ multiplex PCR, and TCRdb holds only the in-frame ones, with some missing. This table has about 2.4 million clones, 93% appearing once. The clonotype comes from a man aged 18 to 35 in good health. Some clones in this sample may be carry-over from other donors' samples. Material for sequencing was naive CD4+ T cells from PBMCs. As to subset: CD45RA+ positively selected. This chain joins TRBV11-2 and TRBJ2-7, with 11 bases matching TRBD2. DNA for the CDR3: TGTGCCAGCAGCTCAGTGACTAGCGGGATCGAGCAGTACTTC. Protein sequence: CASSSVTSGIEQYF.